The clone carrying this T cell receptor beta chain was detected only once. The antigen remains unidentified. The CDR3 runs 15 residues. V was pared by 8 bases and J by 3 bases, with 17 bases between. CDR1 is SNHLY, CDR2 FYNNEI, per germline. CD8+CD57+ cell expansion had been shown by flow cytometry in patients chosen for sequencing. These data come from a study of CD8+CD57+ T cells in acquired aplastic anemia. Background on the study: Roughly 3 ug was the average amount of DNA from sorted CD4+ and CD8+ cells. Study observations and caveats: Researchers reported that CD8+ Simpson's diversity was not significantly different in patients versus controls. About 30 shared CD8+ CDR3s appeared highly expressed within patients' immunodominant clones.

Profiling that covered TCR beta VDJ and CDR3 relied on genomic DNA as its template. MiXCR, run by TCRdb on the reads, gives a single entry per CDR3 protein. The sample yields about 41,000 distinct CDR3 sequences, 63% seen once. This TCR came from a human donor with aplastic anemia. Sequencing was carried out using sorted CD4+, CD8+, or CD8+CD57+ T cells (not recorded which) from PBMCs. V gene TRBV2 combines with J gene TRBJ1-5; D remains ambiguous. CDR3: CASVAGLRNNQPQHF. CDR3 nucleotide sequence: TGTGCCAGCGTGGCCGGACTGCGAAACAATCAGCCCCAGCATTTT.